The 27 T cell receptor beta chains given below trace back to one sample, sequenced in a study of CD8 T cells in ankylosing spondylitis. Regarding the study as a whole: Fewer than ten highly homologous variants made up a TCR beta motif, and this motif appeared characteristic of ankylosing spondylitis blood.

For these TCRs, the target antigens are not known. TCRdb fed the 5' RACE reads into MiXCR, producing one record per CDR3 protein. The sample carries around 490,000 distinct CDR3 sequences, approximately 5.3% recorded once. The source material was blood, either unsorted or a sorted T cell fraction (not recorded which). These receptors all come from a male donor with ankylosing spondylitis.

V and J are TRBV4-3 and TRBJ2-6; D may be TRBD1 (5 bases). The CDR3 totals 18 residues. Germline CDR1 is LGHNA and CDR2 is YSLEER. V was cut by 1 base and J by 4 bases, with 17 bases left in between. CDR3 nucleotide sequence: TGCGCCAGCAGCCAAGTCAGGGTGGACCTACGGGGGGCCAACGTCCTGACTTTC. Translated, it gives CASSQVRVDLRGANVLTF.

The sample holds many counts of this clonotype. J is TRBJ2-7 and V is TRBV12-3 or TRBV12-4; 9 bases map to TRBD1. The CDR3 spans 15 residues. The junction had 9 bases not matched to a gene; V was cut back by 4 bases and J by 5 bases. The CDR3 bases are TGTGCCAGCAGTTCTCTCCGGGACAGGGTCCACGAGCAGTACTTC. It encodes CASSSLRDRVHEQYF.

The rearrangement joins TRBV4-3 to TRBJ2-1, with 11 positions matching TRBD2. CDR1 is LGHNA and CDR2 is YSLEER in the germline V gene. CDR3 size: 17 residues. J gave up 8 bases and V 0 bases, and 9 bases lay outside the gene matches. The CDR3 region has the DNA TGCGCCAGCAGCCAAGACAACCGACTAGCGGGAAGCGATGAGCAGTTCTTC. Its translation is CASSQDNRLAGSDEQFF.

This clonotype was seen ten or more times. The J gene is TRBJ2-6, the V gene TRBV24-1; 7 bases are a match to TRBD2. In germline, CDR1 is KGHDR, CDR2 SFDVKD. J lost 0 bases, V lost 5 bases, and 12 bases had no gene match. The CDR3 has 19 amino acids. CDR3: CATSGASGTHNSGANVLTF. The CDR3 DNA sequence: TGTGCCACCAGTGGAGCAAGCGGGACCCACAACTCTGGGGCCAACGTCCTGACTTTC.

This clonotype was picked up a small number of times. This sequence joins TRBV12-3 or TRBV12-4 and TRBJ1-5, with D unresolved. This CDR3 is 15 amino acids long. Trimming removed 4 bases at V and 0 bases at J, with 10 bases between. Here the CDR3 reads CASSSLTFSNQPQHF. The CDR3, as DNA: TGTGCCAGCAGTTCACTAACCTTTAGCAATCAGCCCCAGCATTTT.

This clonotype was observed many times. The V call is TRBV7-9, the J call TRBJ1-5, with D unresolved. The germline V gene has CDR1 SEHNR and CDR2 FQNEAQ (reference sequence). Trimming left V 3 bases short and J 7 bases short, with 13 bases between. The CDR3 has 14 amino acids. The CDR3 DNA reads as TGTGCCAGCAGCTTGGGTGGGTTTAGGCAGCCCCAGCATTTT. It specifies CASSLGGFRQPQHF.

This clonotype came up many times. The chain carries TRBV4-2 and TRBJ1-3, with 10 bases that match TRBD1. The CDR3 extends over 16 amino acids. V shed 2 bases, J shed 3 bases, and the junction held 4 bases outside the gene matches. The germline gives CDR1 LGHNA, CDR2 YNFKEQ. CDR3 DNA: TGTGCCAGCAGCCAACTGGACAGGGGGAATGGAAACACCATATATTTT. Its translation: CASSQLDRGNGNTIYF.

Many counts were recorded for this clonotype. CDR3 DNA: TGTGCCAGCAGCGCCGGGACTAGCACAGATACGCAGTATTTT. The encoded protein is CASSAGTSTDTQYF. The rearrangement joins TRBV9 to TRBJ2-3; D might be TRBD2 (6 bases). V was clipped by 3 bases and J by 0 bases, with 8 bases between them. Germline CDR1 is SGDLS and CDR2 is YYNGEE. The CDR3 contains 14 residues.

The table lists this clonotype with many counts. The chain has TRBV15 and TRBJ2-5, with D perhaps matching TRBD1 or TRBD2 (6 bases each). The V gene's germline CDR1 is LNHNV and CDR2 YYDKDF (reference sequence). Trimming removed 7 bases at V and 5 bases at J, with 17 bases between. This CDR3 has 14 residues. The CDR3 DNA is TGTGCCACCAATAACCGAGGGGGGTCGGAGACCCAGTACTTC. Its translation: CATNNRGGSETQYF.

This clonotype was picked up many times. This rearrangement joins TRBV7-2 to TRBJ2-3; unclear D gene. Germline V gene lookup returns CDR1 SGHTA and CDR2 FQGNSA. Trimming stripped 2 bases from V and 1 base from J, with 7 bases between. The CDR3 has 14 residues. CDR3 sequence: CASSLSPGTDTQYF. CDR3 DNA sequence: TGTGCCAGCAGCTTAAGTCCGGGCACAGATACGCAGTATTTT.

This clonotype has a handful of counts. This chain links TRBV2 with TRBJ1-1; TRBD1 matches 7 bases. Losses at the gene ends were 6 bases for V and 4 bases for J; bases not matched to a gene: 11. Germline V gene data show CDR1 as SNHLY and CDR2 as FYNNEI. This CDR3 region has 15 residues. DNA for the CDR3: TGTGCCAGCAGGAGGTCCAGGGGGTATGGCACTGAAGCTTTCTTT. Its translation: CASRRSRGYGTEAFF.

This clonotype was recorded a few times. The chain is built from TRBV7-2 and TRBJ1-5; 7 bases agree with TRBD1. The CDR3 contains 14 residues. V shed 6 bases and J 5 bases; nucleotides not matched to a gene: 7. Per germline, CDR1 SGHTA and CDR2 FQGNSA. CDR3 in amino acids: CASSPQGNYQPQHF. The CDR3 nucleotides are TGTGCCAGCAGTCCACAGGGGAACTATCAGCCCCAGCATTTT.

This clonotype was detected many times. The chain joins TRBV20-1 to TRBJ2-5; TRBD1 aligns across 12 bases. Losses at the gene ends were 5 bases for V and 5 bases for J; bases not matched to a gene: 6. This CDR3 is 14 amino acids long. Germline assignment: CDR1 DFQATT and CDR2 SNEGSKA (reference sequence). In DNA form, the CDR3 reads TGCAGTGCTGTCTGGGACAGGGGGCAGGAGACCCAGTACTTC. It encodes CSAVWDRGQETQYF.

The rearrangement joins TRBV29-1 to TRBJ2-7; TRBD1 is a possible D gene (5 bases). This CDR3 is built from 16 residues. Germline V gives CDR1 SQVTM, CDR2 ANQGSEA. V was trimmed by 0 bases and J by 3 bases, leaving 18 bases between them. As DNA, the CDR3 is TGCAGCGTTGAAGAAGGTCAGGGCCAAAATTACTACGAGCAGTACTTC. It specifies CSVEEGQGQNYYEQYF.

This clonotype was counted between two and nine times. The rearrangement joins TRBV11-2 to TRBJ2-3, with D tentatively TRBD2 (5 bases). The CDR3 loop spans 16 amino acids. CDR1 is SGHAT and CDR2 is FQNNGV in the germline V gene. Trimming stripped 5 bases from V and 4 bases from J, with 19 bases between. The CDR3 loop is CASSQLHPAGSDTQYF. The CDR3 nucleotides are TGTGCCAGCAGCCAGCTCCATCCGGCGGGCTCAGATACGCAGTATTTT.

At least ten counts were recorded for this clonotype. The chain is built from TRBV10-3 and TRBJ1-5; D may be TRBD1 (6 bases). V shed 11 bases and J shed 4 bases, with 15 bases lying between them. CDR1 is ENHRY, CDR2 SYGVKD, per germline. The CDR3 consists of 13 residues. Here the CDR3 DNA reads TGTGCCTCAGGGGCGGCGCCAAATCAGCCCCAGCATTTT. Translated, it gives CASGAAPNQPQHF.

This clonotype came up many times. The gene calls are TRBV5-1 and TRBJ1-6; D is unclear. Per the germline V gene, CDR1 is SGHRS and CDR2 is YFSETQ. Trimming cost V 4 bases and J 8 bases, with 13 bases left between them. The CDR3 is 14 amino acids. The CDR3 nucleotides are TGCGCCAGCAGCCCGGACGGCCTAGATTCACCCCTCCACTTT. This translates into CASSPDGLDSPLHF. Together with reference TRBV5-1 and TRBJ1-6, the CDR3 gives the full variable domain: KAGVTQTPRYLIKTRGQQVTLSCSPISGHRSVSWYQQTPGQGLQFLFEYFSETQRNKGNFPGRFSGRQFSNSRSEMNVSTLELGDSALYLCASSPDGLDSPLHFGNGTRLTVT.

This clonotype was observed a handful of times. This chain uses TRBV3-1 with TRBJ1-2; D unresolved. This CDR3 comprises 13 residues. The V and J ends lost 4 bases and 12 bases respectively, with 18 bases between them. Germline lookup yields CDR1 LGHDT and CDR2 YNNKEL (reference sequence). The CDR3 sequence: CASSPGGEPGDTF. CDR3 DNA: TGTGCCAGCAGCCCGGGCGGTGAGCCTGGTGACACCTTC. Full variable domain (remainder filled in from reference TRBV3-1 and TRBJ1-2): DTAVSQTPKYLVTQMGNDKSIKCEQNLGHDTMYWYKQDSKKFLKIMFSYNNKELIINETVPNRFSPKSPDKAHLNLHINSLELGDSAVYFCASSPGGEPGDTFGSGTRLTVV.

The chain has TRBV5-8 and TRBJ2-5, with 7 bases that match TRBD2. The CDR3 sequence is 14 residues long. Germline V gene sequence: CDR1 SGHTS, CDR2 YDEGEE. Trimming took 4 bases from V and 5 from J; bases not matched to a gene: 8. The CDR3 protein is CASSPDWGGETQYF. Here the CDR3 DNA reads TGTGCCAGCAGCCCAGATTGGGGAGGGGAGACCCAGTACTTC.

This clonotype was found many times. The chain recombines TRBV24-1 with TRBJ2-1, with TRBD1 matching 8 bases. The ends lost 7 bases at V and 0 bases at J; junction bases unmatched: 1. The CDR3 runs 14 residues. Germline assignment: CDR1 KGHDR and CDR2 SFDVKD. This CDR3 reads CATRGQGSYNEQFF. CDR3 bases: TGTGCCACCAGAGGACAGGGCTCCTACAATGAGCAGTTCTTC.

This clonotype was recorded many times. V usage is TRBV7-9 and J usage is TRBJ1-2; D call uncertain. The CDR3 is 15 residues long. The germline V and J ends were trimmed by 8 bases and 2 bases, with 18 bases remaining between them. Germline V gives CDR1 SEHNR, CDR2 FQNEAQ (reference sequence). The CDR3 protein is CASADGLRLNYGYTF. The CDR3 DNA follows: TGTGCCAGCGCGGATGGGTTAAGGTTAAACTATGGCTACACCTTC.

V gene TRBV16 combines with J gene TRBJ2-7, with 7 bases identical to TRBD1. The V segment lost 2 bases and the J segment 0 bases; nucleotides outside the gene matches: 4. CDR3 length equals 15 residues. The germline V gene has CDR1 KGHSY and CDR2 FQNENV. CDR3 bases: TGTGCCAGCAGCCAAAGACAGGGATACTCCTACGAGCAGTACTTC. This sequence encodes CASSQRQGYSYEQYF. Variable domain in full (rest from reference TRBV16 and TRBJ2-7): GEEVAQTPKHLVRGEGQKAKLYCAPIKGHSYVFWYQQVLKNEFKFLISFQNENVFDETGMPKERFSAKCLPNSPCSLEIQATKLEDSAVYFCASSQRQGYSYEQYFGPGTRLTVT.

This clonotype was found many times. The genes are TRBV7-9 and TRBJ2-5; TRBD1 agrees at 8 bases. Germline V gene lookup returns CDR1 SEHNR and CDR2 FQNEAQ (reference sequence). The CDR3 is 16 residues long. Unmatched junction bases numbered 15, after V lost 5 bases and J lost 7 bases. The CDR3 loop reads CASSRGTGPKRWTQYF. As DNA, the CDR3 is TGTGCCAGCAGCCGGGGGACAGGCCCGAAGAGATGGACCCAGTACTTC.

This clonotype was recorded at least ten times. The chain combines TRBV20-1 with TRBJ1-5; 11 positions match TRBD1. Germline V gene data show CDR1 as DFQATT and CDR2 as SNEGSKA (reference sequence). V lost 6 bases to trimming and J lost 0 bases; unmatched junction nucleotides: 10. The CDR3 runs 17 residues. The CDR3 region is CSAHRTGGAGSNQPQHF. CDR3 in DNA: TGCAGTGCACATAGGACAGGGGGCGCGGGTAGCAATCAGCCCCAGCATTTT.

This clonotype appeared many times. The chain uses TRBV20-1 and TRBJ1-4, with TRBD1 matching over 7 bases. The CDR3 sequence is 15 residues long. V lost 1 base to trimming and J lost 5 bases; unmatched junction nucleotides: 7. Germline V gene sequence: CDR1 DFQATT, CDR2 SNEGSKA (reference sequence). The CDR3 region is CSARGQGAENEKLFF. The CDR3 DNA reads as TGCAGTGCTAGAGGACAGGGAGCCGAAAATGAAAAACTGTTTTTT.

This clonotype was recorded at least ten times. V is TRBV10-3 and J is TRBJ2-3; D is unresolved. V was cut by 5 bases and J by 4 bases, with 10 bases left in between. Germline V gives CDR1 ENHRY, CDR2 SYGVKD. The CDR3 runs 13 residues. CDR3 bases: TGTGCCATCAGTAACTTTGGTCCAGATACGCAGTATTTT. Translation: CAISNFGPDTQYF.

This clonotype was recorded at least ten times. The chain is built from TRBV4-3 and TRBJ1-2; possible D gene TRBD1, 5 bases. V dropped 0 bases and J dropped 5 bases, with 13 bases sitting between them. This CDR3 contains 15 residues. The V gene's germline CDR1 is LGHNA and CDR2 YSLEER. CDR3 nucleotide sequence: TGCGCCAGCAGCCAAGATCGGATAGGGGCGTATGGCTACACCTTC. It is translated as CASSQDRIGAYGYTF.